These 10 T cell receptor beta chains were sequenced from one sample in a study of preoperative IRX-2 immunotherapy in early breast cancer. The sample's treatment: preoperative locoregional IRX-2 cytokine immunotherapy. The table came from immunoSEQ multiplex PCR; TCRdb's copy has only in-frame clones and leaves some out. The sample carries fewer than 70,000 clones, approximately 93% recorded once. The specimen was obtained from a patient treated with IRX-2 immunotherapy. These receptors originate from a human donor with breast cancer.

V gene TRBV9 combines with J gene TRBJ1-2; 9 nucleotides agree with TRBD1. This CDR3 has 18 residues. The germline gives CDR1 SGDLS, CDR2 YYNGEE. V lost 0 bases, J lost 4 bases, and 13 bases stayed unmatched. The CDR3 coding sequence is TGTGCCAGCAGCGTAGGCCCCTCCGGGACAGGGTTGGCCTATGGCTACACCTTC. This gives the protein CASSVGPSGTGLAYGYTF. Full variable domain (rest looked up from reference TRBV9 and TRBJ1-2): DSGVTQTPKHLITATGQRVTLRCSPRSGDLSVYWYQQSLDQGLQFLIQYYNGEERAKGNILERFSAQQFPDLHSELNLSSLELGDSALYFCASSVGPSGTGLAYGYTFGSGTRLTVV.

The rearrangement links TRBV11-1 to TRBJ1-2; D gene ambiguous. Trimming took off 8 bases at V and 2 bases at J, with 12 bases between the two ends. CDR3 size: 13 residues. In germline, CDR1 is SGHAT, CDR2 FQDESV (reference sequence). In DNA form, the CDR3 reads TGTGCCAGCTCCCGAGACGGAAACTATGGCTACACCTTC. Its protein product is CASSRDGNYGYTF.

The CDR3 coding sequence is TGCAGTGCTAGTTGGGGCCTGGGGCAGTTCTTC. This translates into CSASWGLGQFF. The chain uses TRBV20-1 and TRBJ2-1; possibly TRBD1 for D (5 bases). The CDR3 is made up of 11 amino acids. In germline, CDR1 is DFQATT, CDR2 SNEGSKA (reference sequence). The V and J ends lost 3 bases and 12 bases respectively, with 12 bases between them.

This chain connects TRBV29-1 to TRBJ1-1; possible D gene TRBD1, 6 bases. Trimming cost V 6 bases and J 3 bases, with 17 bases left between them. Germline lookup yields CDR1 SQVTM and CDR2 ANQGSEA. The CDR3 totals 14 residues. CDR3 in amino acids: CSVGYRGGDTEAFF. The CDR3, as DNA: TGCAGCGTCGGATATCGAGGGGGGGACACTGAAGCTTTCTTT.

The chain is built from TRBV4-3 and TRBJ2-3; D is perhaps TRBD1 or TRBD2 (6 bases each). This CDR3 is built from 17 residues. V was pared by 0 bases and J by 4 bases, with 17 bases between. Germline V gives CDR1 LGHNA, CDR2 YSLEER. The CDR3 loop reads CASSQDARLRGPDTQYF. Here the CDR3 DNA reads TGCGCCAGCAGCCAAGATGCGCGACTTCGGGGGCCAGATACGCAGTATTTT.

The CDR3 spells CASSWQSGSSYNEQFF. CDR3 coding DNA: TGCGCCAGCAGCTGGCAGTCGGGGAGCTCCTACAATGAGCAGTTCTTC. The chain is built from TRBV5-1 and TRBJ2-1, with TRBD2 as a possible D gene (5 bases). Germline CDR1 SGHRS, CDR2 YFSETQ. Trimming pared 3 bases from V and 0 bases from J, leaving 13 bases between. The CDR3 extends over 16 amino acids.

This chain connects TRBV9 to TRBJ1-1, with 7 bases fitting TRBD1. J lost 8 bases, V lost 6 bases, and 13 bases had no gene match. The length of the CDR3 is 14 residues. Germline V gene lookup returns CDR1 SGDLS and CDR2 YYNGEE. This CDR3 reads CASKLLNQGGEAFF. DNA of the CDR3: TGTGCCAGCAAACTCTTGAATCAGGGGGGCGAAGCTTTCTTT.

The CDR3 reads CASSPGTGNYSNQPQHF. The CDR3 DNA follows: TGCGCCAGCAGTCCCGGGACAGGGAACTATAGCAATCAGCCCCAGCATTTT. The chain carries TRBV10-1 and TRBJ1-5, with 9 positions matching TRBD1. CDR1 is WNHNN, CDR2 SYGVQD, per germline (reference sequence). V was clipped by 5 bases and J by 0 bases; unmatched bases: 8. The CDR3 is made up of 17 amino acids.

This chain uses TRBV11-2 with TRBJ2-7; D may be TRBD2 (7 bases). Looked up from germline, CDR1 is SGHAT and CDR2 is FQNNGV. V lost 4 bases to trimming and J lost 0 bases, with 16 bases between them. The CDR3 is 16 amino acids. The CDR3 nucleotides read TGTGCCAGCAGCTGGGGGGGGCGTGGGACCTCCTACGAGCAGTACTTC. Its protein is CASSWGGRGTSYEQYF.

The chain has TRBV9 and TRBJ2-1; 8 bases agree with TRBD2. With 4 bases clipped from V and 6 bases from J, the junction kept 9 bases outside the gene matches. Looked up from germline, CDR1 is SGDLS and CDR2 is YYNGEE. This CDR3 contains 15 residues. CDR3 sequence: CASSPSGGMGNEQFF. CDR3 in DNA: TGTGCCAGCAGCCCAAGCGGGGGAATGGGCAATGAGCAGTTCTTC.